Listed below are T cell receptor beta chains from one sample, sequenced in a study of blood T cell repertoires in COVID-19. Sequencing used immunoSEQ multiplex PCR; TCRdb keeps in-frame clones, though not all of them. The table lists 43,000 or so clones, roughly 87% of them singletons, with around a quarter in the top ten. Specimen: peripheral blood. These TCRs come from a woman aged 60-70 years with acute or convalescent COVID-19. Each CDR3 is given with its conserved first and last residue. A D gene is named only where the DNA matches it firmly. The size entry is marked missing in some rows and otherwise reads once, few, many or a size class.

j_call: TRBJ2-3
clone_size: -
v_call: TRBV4-1
d_call: TRBD2
cdr3_aa: CASSQSGLAGPKKYF
cdr3_nt: TGCGCCAGCAGCCAGTCAGGACTAGCGGGCCCGAAGAAGTATTTT

j_call: TRBJ2-7
clone_size: -
v_call: TRBV9
d_call: -
cdr3_aa: CASSDGSYEQYF
cdr3_nt: TGTGCCAGCAGCGACGGCTCCTACGAGCAGTACTTC

j_call: TRBJ2-1
clone_size: -
v_call: TRBV18
d_call: -
cdr3_aa: CASSPPGEESNEQFF
cdr3_nt: TGTGCCAGCTCCCCCCCCGGGGAGGAATCCAATGAGCAGTTCTTC

j_call: TRBJ1-5
clone_size: -
v_call: TRBV2
d_call: -
cdr3_aa: CASSEAVASQHF
cdr3_nt: TGTGCCAGCAGTGAGGCGGTAGCTTCCCAGCATTTT

j_call: TRBJ1-2
clone_size: -
v_call: TRBV30
d_call: TRBD1
cdr3_aa: CAWSVGPDRGRGYTF
cdr3_nt: TGTGCCTGGAGTGTGGGCCCCGACAGGGGTCGTGGCTACACCTTC

j_call: TRBJ1-6
clone_size: -
v_call: TRBV6-5
d_call: -
cdr3_aa: CASRSMRSYNSPLHF
cdr3_nt: TGTGCCAGCAGGTCCATGAGGTCCTATAATTCACCCCTCCACTTT

j_call: TRBJ2-7
clone_size: -
v_call: TRBV6-2/TRBV6-3
d_call: TRBD1
cdr3_aa: CASSYRGHEQYF
cdr3_nt: TGTGCCAGCAGTTACAGGGGGCACGAGCAGTACTTC

j_call: TRBJ1-5
clone_size: -
v_call: TRBV19
d_call: TRBD1
cdr3_aa: CASTFSGGGDQPQHF
cdr3_nt: TGTGCCAGTACCTTCAGTGGAGGGGGCGATCAGCCCCAGCATTTT

j_call: TRBJ2-5
clone_size: -
v_call: TRBV15
d_call: TRBD2
cdr3_aa: CATSQRAGEETQYF
cdr3_nt: TGTGCCACCAGCCAAAGAGCGGGGGAAGAGACCCAGTACTTC

j_call: TRBJ1-5
clone_size: -
v_call: TRBV6-2/TRBV6-3
d_call: -
cdr3_aa: CASSARDNQPQHF
cdr3_nt: TGTGCCAGCAGTGCCAGGGACAATCAGCCCCAGCATTTT

j_call: TRBJ1-2
clone_size: -
v_call: TRBV10-2
d_call: -
cdr3_aa: CASSETQDGYTF
cdr3_nt: TGCGCCAGCAGTGAGACGCAGGATGGCTACACCTTC

j_call: TRBJ2-7
clone_size: -
v_call: TRBV7-2
d_call: -
cdr3_aa: CASSSDRPSYEQYF
cdr3_nt: TGTGCCAGCAGCTCTGACAGGCCCTCCTACGAGCAGTACTTC

j_call: TRBJ1-1
clone_size: -
v_call: TRBV5-8
d_call: TRBD1
cdr3_aa: CASSLQGASSTEAFF
cdr3_nt: TGTGCCAGCAGCCTCCAGGGGGCATCGTCAACTGAAGCTTTCTTT

j_call: TRBJ2-1
clone_size: -
v_call: TRBV12-3/TRBV12-4
d_call: TRBD2
cdr3_aa: CASSAGGRNEQFF
cdr3_nt: TGTGCCAGCAGCGCGGGGGGCCGCAATGAGCAGTTCTTC

j_call: TRBJ2-2
clone_size: -
v_call: TRBV14
d_call: -
cdr3_aa: CASSLRGWRTGELFF
cdr3_nt: TGTGCCAGCAGCCTCCGAGGATGGCGAACCGGGGAGCTGTTTTTT

j_call: TRBJ1-2
clone_size: -
v_call: TRBV5-1
d_call: TRBD1
cdr3_aa: CASRRDSYGYTF
cdr3_nt: TGCGCCAGCAGACGGGACAGCTATGGCTACACCTTC

j_call: TRBJ1-5
clone_size: -
v_call: TRBV9
d_call: TRBD1
cdr3_aa: CASSLGTEDQPQHF
cdr3_nt: TGTGCCAGCAGCCTTGGGACAGAAGATCAGCCCCAGCATTTT

j_call: TRBJ2-2
clone_size: -
v_call: TRBV25-1
d_call: -
cdr3_aa: CASSDPMGELFF
cdr3_nt: TGTGCCAGCAGTGACCCCATGGGGGAGCTGTTTTTT

j_call: TRBJ2-2
clone_size: few
v_call: TRBV3-1/TRBV3-2
d_call: -
cdr3_aa: CASSRVGTTMTGELFF
cdr3_nt: TGTGCCAGCAGCCGGGTGGGCACGACGATGACCGGGGAGCTGTTTTTT

j_call: TRBJ1-6
clone_size: -
v_call: TRBV13
d_call: -
cdr3_aa: CASSLTAGTATGSPLHF
cdr3_nt: TGTGCCAGCAGCTTAACCGCAGGGACTGCAACGGGGTCACCCCTCCACTTT

j_call: TRBJ2-1
clone_size: -
v_call: TRBV19
d_call: TRBD1
cdr3_aa: CASRMDRGSFEQFF
cdr3_nt: TGTGCCAGTAGGATGGACAGGGGCTCTTTTGAGCAGTTCTTC

j_call: TRBJ1-4
clone_size: few
v_call: TRBV6-5
d_call: TRBD1
cdr3_aa: CASSYRQGGEKLFF
cdr3_nt: TGTGCCAGCAGTTACCGGCAGGGGGGAGAAAAACTGTTTTTT

j_call: TRBJ1-2
clone_size: -
v_call: TRBV30
d_call: TRBD1
cdr3_aa: CAWSETGGAHGYTF
cdr3_nt: TGTGCCTGGAGTGAAACAGGGGGCGCCCATGGCTACACCTTC

j_call: TRBJ2-1
clone_size: -
v_call: TRBV11-2
d_call: TRBD2
cdr3_aa: CASCNGLAVNEQFF
cdr3_nt: TGTGCCAGCTGCAACGGACTAGCGGTCAATGAGCAGTTCTTC

j_call: TRBJ1-5
clone_size: -
v_call: TRBV6-4
d_call: TRBD1
cdr3_aa: CASSDHRDRVLNSNQPQHF
cdr3_nt: TGTGCCAGCAGTGATCACCGGGACAGGGTGTTAAATAGCAATCAGCCCCAGCATTTT

j_call: TRBJ2-7
clone_size: -
v_call: TRBV6-6
d_call: TRBD1
cdr3_aa: CASNPTGEFYEQYF
cdr3_nt: TGTGCCAGCAATCCGACAGGGGAATTTTACGAGCAGTACTTC

j_call: TRBJ1-2
clone_size: once
v_call: TRBV2
d_call: -
cdr3_aa: CARGGGTYGYTF
cdr3_nt: TGTGCCAGGGGCGGAGGGACCTATGGCTACACCTTC

j_call: TRBJ1-2
clone_size: few
v_call: TRBV27
d_call: -
cdr3_aa: CASSFGRGDYGYTF
cdr3_nt: TGTGCCAGCAGTTTTGGCCGGGGGGACTATGGCTACACCTTC

j_call: TRBJ2-1
clone_size: -
v_call: TRBV5-5
d_call: -
cdr3_aa: CASSLVRLNNEQFF
cdr3_nt: TGTGCCAGCAGCTTGGTCAGACTTAACAATGAGCAGTTCTTC

j_call: TRBJ1-2
clone_size: -
v_call: TRBV19
d_call: -
cdr3_aa: CASSSQQGSGYTF
cdr3_nt: TGTGCCAGTAGTAGCCAGCAGGGAAGTGGCTACACCTTC

j_call: TRBJ2-1
clone_size: many
v_call: TRBV7-9
d_call: -
cdr3_aa: CASSLVRGPGNEQFF
cdr3_nt: TGTGCCAGCAGCTTAGTACGGGGTCCTGGCAATGAGCAGTTCTTC

j_call: TRBJ1-2
clone_size: -
v_call: TRBV11-2
d_call: -
cdr3_aa: CASSPGGAYGYTF
cdr3_nt: TGTGCCAGCAGTCCCGGTGGGGCCTATGGCTACACCTTC

j_call: TRBJ1-2
clone_size: -
v_call: TRBV24-1
d_call: -
cdr3_aa: CATKDTGNPSPAYNYGYTF
cdr3_nt: TGTGCCACCAAAGATACAGGAAATCCGAGCCCTGCTTATAACTATGGCTACACCTTC

j_call: TRBJ1-6
clone_size: -
v_call: TRBV9
d_call: TRBD1
cdr3_aa: CASSTTTGTANSPLHF
cdr3_nt: TGTGCCAGCAGCACAACGACCGGGACAGCCAATTCACCCCTCCACTTT

j_call: TRBJ2-3
clone_size: -
v_call: TRBV20-1
d_call: -
cdr3_aa: CSASGGGFTDTQYF
cdr3_nt: TGCAGTGCCAGTGGAGGGGGCTTCACAGATACGCAGTATTTT

j_call: TRBJ2-5
clone_size: -
v_call: TRBV7-2
d_call: TRBD2
cdr3_aa: CASSLAGLAGEQETQYF
cdr3_nt: TGTGCCAGCAGCTTAGCTGGGCTAGCGGGGGAACAAGAGACCCAGTACTTC

j_call: TRBJ2-7
clone_size: -
v_call: TRBV7-2
d_call: -
cdr3_aa: CASSLGGQLSYEQYF
cdr3_nt: TGTGCCAGCAGCTTAGGTGGGCAGCTCTCCTACGAGCAGTACTTC

j_call: TRBJ1-4
clone_size: -
v_call: TRBV9
d_call: -
cdr3_aa: CASSVDATATNEKLFF
cdr3_nt: TGTGCCAGCAGCGTAGACGCCACTGCAACTAATGAAAAACTGTTTTTT

j_call: TRBJ2-7
clone_size: -
v_call: TRBV3-1/TRBV3-2
d_call: -
cdr3_aa: CASSPPLGSGYEQYF
cdr3_nt: TGTGCCAGCAGCCCCCCCCTTGGGAGCGGTTACGAGCAGTACTTC

j_call: TRBJ2-1
clone_size: -
v_call: TRBV2
d_call: TRBD2
cdr3_aa: CASSGLAGRHNEQFF
cdr3_nt: TGTGCCAGCAGTGGTCTAGCGGGGCGACACAATGAGCAGTTCTTC

j_call: TRBJ2-1
clone_size: -
v_call: TRBV5-1
d_call: -
cdr3_aa: CASSLFLASEQFF
cdr3_nt: TGCGCCAGCAGCTTGTTCCTAGCGAGTGAGCAGTTCTTC

j_call: TRBJ1-1
clone_size: few
v_call: TRBV5-1
d_call: TRBD1
cdr3_aa: CASSFGLRDSNTEAFF
cdr3_nt: TGCGCCAGCAGCTTCGGTCTTCGGGACAGCAACACTGAAGCTTTCTTT

j_call: TRBJ2-1
clone_size: -
v_call: TRBV10-1
d_call: -
cdr3_aa: CAIPSPFYRDNEQFF
cdr3_nt: TGCGCCATTCCGTCCCCCTTCTACAGAGACAATGAGCAGTTCTTC

j_call: TRBJ1-2
clone_size: -
v_call: TRBV6-5
d_call: -
cdr3_aa: CAATGSLYGYTF
cdr3_nt: TGTGCCGCTACAGGCTCCCTCTATGGCTACACCTTC

j_call: TRBJ1-1
clone_size: -
v_call: TRBV9
d_call: -
cdr3_aa: CASRSPPGGKTEAFF
cdr3_nt: TGTGCCAGCAGATCCCCGCCGGGGGGCAAGACTGAAGCTTTCTTT

j_call: TRBJ1-3
clone_size: -
v_call: TRBV2
d_call: TRBD1
cdr3_aa: CASKGQADRNTIYF
cdr3_nt: TGTGCCAGCAAGGGACAGGCTGATCGAAACACCATATATTTT

j_call: TRBJ2-3
clone_size: -
v_call: TRBV7-8
d_call: -
cdr3_aa: CASSLGGGGDTQYF
cdr3_nt: TGTGCCAGCAGCTTAGGGGGGGGCGGAGATACGCAGTATTTT

j_call: TRBJ1-2
clone_size: -
v_call: TRBV3-1/TRBV3-2
d_call: TRBD1
cdr3_aa: CASSQARGGYTF
cdr3_nt: TGTGCCAGCAGCCAAGCCAGGGGGGGCTACACCTTC

j_call: TRBJ2-3
clone_size: -
v_call: TRBV25-1
d_call: TRBD2
cdr3_aa: CASAREAGGFITDTQYF
cdr3_nt: TGTGCCAGCGCTAGAGAGGCGGGGGGATTTATAACAGATACGCAGTATTTT

j_call: TRBJ1-6
clone_size: -
v_call: TRBV6-5
d_call: -
cdr3_aa: CASRVQGASPLHF
cdr3_nt: TGTGCCAGCAGAGTACAGGGTGCTTCACCCCTCCACTTT

j_call: TRBJ2-7
clone_size: once
v_call: TRBV19
d_call: -
cdr3_aa: CASSTPRENYEQYF
cdr3_nt: TGTGCCAGTAGTACCCCACGGGAGAACTACGAGCAGTACTTC